The T cell receptor beta chain under discussion was sequenced for a study of long-term antiretroviral therapy in people with HIV. Germline V gene lookup returns CDR1 MGHDK and CDR2 SYGVNS. V shed 5 bases and J shed 3 bases, with 13 bases lying between them. The CDR3 is 14 residues long. Survey-level resolution applied to immunoSEQ assay v3.0. The assay was immunoSEQ multiplex PCR, and TCRdb's table has in-frame clones only and misses some. The sample includes 35,000 to 45,000 clones, about 80% of them seen just once. This chain links TRBV25-1 with TRBJ1-1; perhaps TRBD1 as D (5 bases). The sample consisted of unsorted PBMCs, taken 3.4 years after starting antiretroviral therapy. The clonotype was recovered from a man aged 25-40 years with HIV. CDR3 loop: CASSHLGGDTEAFF. Here the CDR3 DNA reads TGTGCCAGCAGTCACCTTGGGGGGGACACTGAAGCTTTCTTT.